One and the same sample provided the 22 T cell receptor beta chains below, sequenced in a study of T cell responses to AZD1222 COVID-19 vaccine. Produced via immunoSEQ multiplex PCR; TCRdb's table is partial and in-frame only. The data show approximately 130,000 clones, with 93% seen just once and around 3.3% held by the top ten. Sequencing used peripheral blood, obtained on day 0 of AZD1222 vaccination. The receptors stem from an adult in good health.

The chain couples TRBV7-6 to TRBJ2-1, with D hard to call. The CDR3 extends over 15 amino acids. Germline V gene sequence: CDR1 SGHVS, CDR2 FNYEAQ. Trimming cost V 1 base and J 4 bases, with 11 bases left between them. In nucleotides, the CDR3 is TGTGCCAGCAGCTTAGTAGGTGACTTATACAATGAGCAGTTCTTC. Its translation: CASSLVGDLYNEQFF. The full variable domain, completed using reference TRBV7-6 and TRBJ2-1, is GAGVSQSPRYKVTKRGQDVALRCDPISGHVSLYWYRQALGQGPEFLTYFNYEAQQDKSGLPNDRFSAERPEGSISTLTIQRTEQRDSAMYRCASSLVGDLYNEQFFGPGTRLTVL.

This chain uses TRBV28 with TRBJ2-1; 9 bases fit TRBD2. Unmatched junction bases numbered 4, after V lost 7 bases and J lost 6 bases. Germline V CDR1 and CDR2: MDHEN, SYDVKM. CDR3 size: 13 residues. CDR3 amino acids: CASTGGGGNEQFF. The DNA of the CDR3 is TGTGCCAGCACCGGCGGGGGGGGCAATGAGCAGTTCTTC.

This chain links TRBV2 with TRBJ1-4, with 10 bases aligning to TRBD1. J gave up 3 bases and V 8 bases, and 3 bases lay outside the gene matches. The V gene's germline CDR1 is SNHLY and CDR2 FYNNEI. This CDR3 is built from 14 residues. CDR3 coding DNA: TGTGCCAGCGATGGACAGGGGGCTAATGAAAAACTGTTTTTT. Translation gives CASDGQGANEKLFF. The variable domain in full, completed from reference TRBV2 and TRBJ1-4, reads EPEVTQTPSHQVTQMGQEVILRCVPISNHLYFYWYRQILGQKVEFLVSFYNNEISEKSEIFDDQFSVERPDGSNFTLKIRSTKLEDSAMYFCASDGQGANEKLFFGSGTQLSVL.

The V gene is TRBV18, the J gene TRBJ2-1, with TRBD2 identical over 13 bases. V gave up 3 bases and J gave up 5 bases; unmatched junction bases: 10. CDR1 is KGHSH, CDR2 LQKENI, per germline. CDR3 size: 18 residues. The CDR3: CASSPIRLAGGGDNEQFF. The CDR3 DNA sequence: TGTGCCAGCTCACCCATTAGACTAGCGGGAGGCGGGGACAATGAGCAGTTCTTC.

This chain joins TRBV28 and TRBJ1-3; TRBD1 is a possible D gene (5 bases). The CDR3 is 16 residues long. In germline, CDR1 is MDHEN, CDR2 SYDVKM. V was shortened by 5 bases and J by 4 bases, with 18 bases between the two germline ends. The CDR3 protein is CASSTADSGQGNTIYF. The CDR3 nucleotides read TGTGCCAGCAGTACTGCGGACTCGGGGCAAGGAAACACCATATATTTT.

The chain employs TRBV5-1 and TRBJ2-1, with 7 bases matching TRBD2. Trimming at V came to 4 bases and at J to 4 bases, leaving 11 bases not matched to a gene. The germline gives CDR1 SGHRS, CDR2 YFSETQ. CDR3 length: 16 amino acids. The CDR3 nucleotides are TGCGCCAGCAGCCCGACGGCGGGAGTGTTGTACAATGAGCAGTTCTTC. It is translated as CASSPTAGVLYNEQFF.

A note on this clone: Distinct nucleotide sequences in the sample also encode this CDR3. The chain joins TRBV7-2 to TRBJ2-1; D call uncertain. Germline V lookup: CDR1 SGHTA, CDR2 FQGNSA. The CDR3 has 13 residues. V was pared by 0 bases and J by 5 bases, with 5 bases between. CDR3 sequence (DNA): TGTGCCAGCAGCTTAGCGAGCGACAATGAGCAGTTCTTC. The encoded protein is CASSLASDNEQFF.

This chain joins TRBV7-9 and TRBJ2-7; D may be TRBD2 (6 bases). Germline CDR1 and CDR2: SEHNR and FQNEAQ (reference sequence). The CDR3 sequence is 13 residues long. The V end lost 0 bases, the J end lost 6 bases, and 9 bases lay between the germline ends. The CDR3 sequence is CASSLALGGEQYF. CDR3 DNA: TGTGCCAGCAGCTTAGCGTTGGGAGGCGAGCAGTACTTC.

The V gene is TRBV27, the J gene TRBJ1-5; D is unclear. Trimming pared 6 bases from V and 1 base from J, leaving 10 bases between. Germline assignment: CDR1 MNHEY and CDR2 SMNVEV (reference sequence). CDR3 length equals 14 residues. CDR3 protein: CASSNGRSNQPQHF. The DNA of the CDR3 is TGTGCCAGCAGCAATGGACGGAGCAATCAGCCCCAGCATTTT.

This clone was counted between two and nine times. The rearrangement joins TRBV4-1 to TRBJ1-5, with D perhaps matching TRBD1 (6 bases). V was cut by 0 bases and J by 2 bases, with 26 bases left in between. Germline assignment: CDR1 MGHRA and CDR2 YSYEKL. The CDR3 sequence is 21 residues long. This CDR3 is CASSQDLLRGRTGVGNQPQHF. The CDR3 coding sequence is TGCGCCAGCAGCCAAGATCTTTTAAGGGGGAGGACTGGGGTAGGCAATCAGCCCCAGCATTTT.

The rearrangement joins TRBV3-1 (or the pseudogene TRBV3-2) to TRBJ2-1; 9 bases are shared with TRBD2. Germline lookup yields CDR1 LGHDT and CDR2 YNNKEL (reference sequence). The CDR3 is made up of 18 amino acids. V lost 1 base, J lost 7 bases, and 14 bases stayed unmatched. The CDR3 reads CASSQGGIGLAIGNEQFF. The CDR3 DNA is TGTGCCAGCAGCCAAGGTGGTATTGGACTAGCGATCGGTAATGAGCAGTTCTTC.

V gene TRBV9 combines with J gene TRBJ2-7; 13 nucleotides match TRBD2. CDR1 is SGDLS and CDR2 is YYNGEE in the germline V gene. This CDR3 has 15 amino acids. V shed 4 bases and J 3 bases; nucleotides not matched to a gene: 4. The CDR3 region has the DNA TGTGCCAGCAGCCTCGGGACTAGCGGGATCTACGAGCAGTACTTC. Translated: CASSLGTSGIYEQYF.

V is TRBV6-2 or TRBV6-3 and J is TRBJ1-1; the D gene is possibly TRBD1 (5 bases). The V gene's germline CDR1 is MNHEY and CDR2 SVGEGT. V was clipped by 2 bases and J by 5 bases, with 12 bases between them. The CDR3 length is 14 residues. The chain's CDR3 is CASSYHRPGTEAFF. The DNA for the CDR3 is TGTGCCAGCAGTTACCACAGGCCAGGGACTGAAGCTTTCTTT.

CDR3 loop: CASSFWGLGQPQHF. In DNA, the CDR3 is TGTGCCAGTAGTTTTTGGGGCTTGGGACAGCCCCAGCATTTT. This chain connects TRBV19 to TRBJ1-5; a possible D gene is TRBD1 (5 bases). V was shortened by 5 bases and J by 7 bases, with 15 bases between the two germline ends. The CDR3 consists of 14 residues. Germline CDR1 is LNHDA and CDR2 is SQIVND (reference sequence).

The rearrangement joins TRBV7-6 to TRBJ1-3, with D perhaps TRBD1 (5 bases). The CDR3 runs 16 residues. The germline V gene encodes CDR1 SGHVS and CDR2 FNYEAQ. V shed 2 bases and J shed 1 base, with 12 bases lying between them. CDR3 loop: CASSLRQGFSGNTIYF. In nucleotides, the CDR3 is TGTGCCAGCAGCTTACGTCAGGGTTTTTCTGGAAACACCATATATTTT.

V gene TRBV25-1 combines with J gene TRBJ1-2; a possible D gene is TRBD1 (6 bases). The CDR3 is made up of 14 amino acids. In germline, CDR1 is MGHDK, CDR2 SYGVNS. The V end was cut by 2 bases, the J end by 3 bases, with 10 bases between. The DNA for the CDR3 is TGTGCCAGCAGTGAAAGGGGGGCTGACTATGGCTACACCTTC. Protein sequence: CASSERGADYGYTF.

This clone was observed a handful of times. The CDR3 protein is CASSTSGTVEAFF. CDR3 coding DNA: TGTGCCAGCAGTACCTCCGGGACAGTTGAAGCTTTCTTT. The chain has TRBV28 and TRBJ1-1; 7 bases align to TRBD1. V gave up 5 bases and J gave up 7 bases; unmatched junction bases: 7. CDR3 length: 13 amino acids. From germline, CDR1 is MDHEN and CDR2 SYDVKM.

The V and J genes are TRBV18 and TRBJ2-5, with 7 nucleotides matching TRBD1. V shed 3 bases, J shed 5 bases, and the junction held 0 bases outside the gene matches. This CDR3 spans 12 amino acids. Germline V gene sequence: CDR1 KGHSH, CDR2 LQKENI. In DNA, the CDR3 is TGTGCCAGCTCACCGGACAGGGAGACCCAGTACTTC. This codes for CASSPDRETQYF. The whole variable domain, filled in from reference TRBV18 and TRBJ2-5, reads NAGVMQNPRHLVRRRGQEARLRCSPMKGHSHVYWYRQLPEEGLKFMVYLQKENIIDESGMPKERFSAEFPKEGPSILRIQQVVRGDSAAYFCASSPDRETQYFGPGTRLLVL.

The CDR3 here is CASSSQGEELFF. As DNA, the CDR3 is TGTGCCAGCAGCTCCCAAGGGGAGGAGCTGTTTTTT. The chain combines TRBV7-2 with TRBJ2-2; tentative D call: TRBD1 (5 bases). This CDR3 is 12 amino acids long. Germline V gene lookup returns CDR1 SGHTA and CDR2 FQGNSA. Trimming shortened V by 4 bases and J by 10 bases, and 10 bases separated the two germline ends.

This chain uses TRBV6-1 with TRBJ2-7; D is perhaps TRBD2 (6 bases). Trimming pared 0 bases from V and 5 bases from J, leaving 8 bases between. Germline CDR1 is MNHNS and CDR2 is SASEGT. This CDR3 spans 13 amino acids. The CDR3 is CASSEAGLHEQYF. Written as DNA, the CDR3 is TGTGCCAGCAGTGAAGCGGGACTCCACGAGCAGTACTTC.

The V and J genes are TRBV5-1 and TRBJ2-1, with D tentatively TRBD2 (6 bases). CDR1 is SGHRS, CDR2 YFSETQ, per germline. Trimming removed 3 bases at V and 1 base at J, with 14 bases between. This CDR3 spans 16 amino acids. CDR3 sequence: CASSSDRGGSYNEQFF. The CDR3 DNA is TGCGCCAGCAGCTCGGATCGGGGAGGATCCTACAATGAGCAGTTCTTC.

In DNA, the CDR3 is TGTGCCAGCAGCGTACAGCCCGGGGCCTCCTACGAGCAGTACTTC. Translation: CASSVQPGASYEQYF. The J gene is TRBJ2-7, the V gene TRBV9; TRBD1 or TRBD2 may be the D gene (5 bases each). The length of the CDR3 is 15 residues. Germline CDR1 is SGDLS and CDR2 is YYNGEE. Between the trimmed V and J ends, which lost 1 base and 0 bases, there was a span of 11 bases.